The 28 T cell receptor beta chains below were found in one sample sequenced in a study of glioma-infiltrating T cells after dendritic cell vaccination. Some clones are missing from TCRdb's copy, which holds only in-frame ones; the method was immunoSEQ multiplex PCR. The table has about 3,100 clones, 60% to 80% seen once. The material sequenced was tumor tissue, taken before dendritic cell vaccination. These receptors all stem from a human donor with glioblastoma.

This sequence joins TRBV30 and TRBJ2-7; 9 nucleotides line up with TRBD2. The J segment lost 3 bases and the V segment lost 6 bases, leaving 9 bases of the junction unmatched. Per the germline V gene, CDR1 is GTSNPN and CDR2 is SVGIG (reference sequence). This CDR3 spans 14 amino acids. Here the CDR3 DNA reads TGTGCCTGCAAACAGGCGGGGGGGGGCTACGAGCAGTACTTC. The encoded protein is CACKQAGGGYEQYF.

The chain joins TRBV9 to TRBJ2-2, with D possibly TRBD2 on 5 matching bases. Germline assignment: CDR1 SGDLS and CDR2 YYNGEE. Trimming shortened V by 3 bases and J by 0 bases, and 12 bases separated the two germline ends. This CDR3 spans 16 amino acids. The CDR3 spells CASSAWTGTNTGELFF. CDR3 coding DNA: TGTGCCAGCAGCGCGTGGACTGGAACGAACACCGGGGAGCTGTTTTTT.

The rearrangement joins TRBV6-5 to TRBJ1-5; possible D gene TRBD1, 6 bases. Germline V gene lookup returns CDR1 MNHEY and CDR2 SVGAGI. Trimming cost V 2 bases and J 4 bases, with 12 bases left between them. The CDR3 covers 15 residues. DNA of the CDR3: TGTGCCAGCAGTTACGGGACACTTCCAAATCAGCCCCAGCATTTT. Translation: CASSYGTLPNQPQHF.

CDR3 coding DNA: TGTGCCAGCAGCCCATCCGGAGGGGTAAACTATGGCTACACCTTC. Translating gives CASSPSGGVNYGYTF. The gene calls are TRBV7-8 and TRBJ1-2, with a tentative D call TRBD1 (5 bases). The CDR3 sequence is 15 residues long. The V gene lost 5 bases and the J gene lost 2 bases, with 15 bases spanning the gap. Germline V lookup: CDR1 SGHVS, CDR2 FQNEAQ.

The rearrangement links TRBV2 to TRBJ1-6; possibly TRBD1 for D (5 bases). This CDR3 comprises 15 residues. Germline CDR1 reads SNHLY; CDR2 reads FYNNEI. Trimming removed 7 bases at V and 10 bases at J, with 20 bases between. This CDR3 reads CASTPQQAIGSPLHF. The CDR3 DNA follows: TGTGCCAGCACCCCTCAACAGGCTATAGGATCACCCCTCCACTTT.

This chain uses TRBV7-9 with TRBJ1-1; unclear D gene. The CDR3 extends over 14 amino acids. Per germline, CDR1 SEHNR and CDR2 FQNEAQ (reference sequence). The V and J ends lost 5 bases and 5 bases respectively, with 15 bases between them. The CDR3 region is CASSPNSGRTEAFF. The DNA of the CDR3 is TGTGCCAGCAGCCCGAACTCGGGAAGGACTGAAGCTTTCTTT.

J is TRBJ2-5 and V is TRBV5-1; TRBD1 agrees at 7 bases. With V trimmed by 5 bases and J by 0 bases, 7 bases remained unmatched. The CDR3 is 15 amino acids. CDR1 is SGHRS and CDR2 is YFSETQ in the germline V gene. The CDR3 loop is CASRARQGNQETQYF. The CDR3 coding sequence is TGCGCCAGCAGAGCCCGACAGGGAAACCAAGAGACCCAGTACTTC.

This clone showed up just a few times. The CDR3 bases are TGTGCCAGTAGTATAGATCAAGGATCGGGAACTGAAGCTTTCTTT. It specifies CASSIDQGSGTEAFF. The V gene is TRBV19, the J gene TRBJ1-1, with no clear D. CDR3 length: 15 amino acids. CDR1 is LNHDA and CDR2 is SQIVND in the germline V gene (reference sequence). V was shortened by 0 bases and J by 5 bases, with 13 bases between the two germline ends. Full variable domain (missing parts from reference TRBV19 and TRBJ1-1): DGGITQSPKYLFRKEGQNVTLSCEQNLNHDAMYWYRQDPGQGLRLIYYSQIVNDFQKGDIAEGYSVSREKKESFPLTVTSAQKNPTAFYLCASSIDQGSGTEAFFGQGTRLTVV.

The CDR3 bases are TGTGCCAGCAGCTTAGCGGCAGGTCCCCACGAGCAGTACTTC. This translates into CASSLAAGPHEQYF. The V call is TRBV7-6, the J call TRBJ2-7; unclear D gene. Trimming shortened V by 0 bases and J by 5 bases, and 11 bases separated the two germline ends. The length of the CDR3 is 14 residues. Germline V gives CDR1 SGHVS, CDR2 FNYEAQ.

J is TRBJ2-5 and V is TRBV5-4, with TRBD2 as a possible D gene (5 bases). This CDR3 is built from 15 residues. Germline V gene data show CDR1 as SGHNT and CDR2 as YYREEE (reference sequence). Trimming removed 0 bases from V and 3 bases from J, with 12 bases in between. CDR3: CASSLGLQLEETQYF. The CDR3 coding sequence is TGTGCCAGCAGCTTGGGACTACAACTTGAAGAGACCCAGTACTTC.

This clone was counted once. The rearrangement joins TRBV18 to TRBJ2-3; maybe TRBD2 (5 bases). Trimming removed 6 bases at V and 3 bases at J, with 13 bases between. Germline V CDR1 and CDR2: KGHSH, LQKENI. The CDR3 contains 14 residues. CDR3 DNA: TGTGCCAGCTCGCCTGCTAGCAGGACAGATACGCAGTATTTT. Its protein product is CASSPASRTDTQYF.

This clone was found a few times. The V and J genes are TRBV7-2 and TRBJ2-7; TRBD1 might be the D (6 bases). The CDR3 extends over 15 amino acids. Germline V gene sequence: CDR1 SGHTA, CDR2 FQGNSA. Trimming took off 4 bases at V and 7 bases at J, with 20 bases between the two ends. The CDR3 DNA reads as TGTGCCAGCAGCTCCACAGGGTGGGAGTCGGGGGAGCAGTACTTC. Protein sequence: CASSSTGWESGEQYF.

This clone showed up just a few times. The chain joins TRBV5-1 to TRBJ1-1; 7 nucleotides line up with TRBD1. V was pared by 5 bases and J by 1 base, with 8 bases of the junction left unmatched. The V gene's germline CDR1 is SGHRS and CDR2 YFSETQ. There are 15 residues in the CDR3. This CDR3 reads CASSLNRGRNTEAFF. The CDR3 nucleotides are TGCGCCAGCAGTTTAAACAGGGGACGGAACACTGAAGCTTTCTTT.

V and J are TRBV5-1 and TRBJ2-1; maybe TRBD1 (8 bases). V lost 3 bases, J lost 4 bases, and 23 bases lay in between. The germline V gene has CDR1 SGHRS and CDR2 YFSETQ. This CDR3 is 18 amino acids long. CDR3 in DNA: TGCGCCAGCAGCTCGGGGGGCGCCGGGACAGGTTATTACAATGAGCAGTTCTTC. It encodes CASSSGGAGTGYYNEQFF.

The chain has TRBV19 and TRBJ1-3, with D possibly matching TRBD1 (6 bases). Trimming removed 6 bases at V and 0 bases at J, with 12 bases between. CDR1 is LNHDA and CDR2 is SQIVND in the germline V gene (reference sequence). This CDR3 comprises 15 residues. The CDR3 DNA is TGTGCCAGTAGGAAGGACAGAGCCTCTGGAAACACCATATATTTT. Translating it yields CASRKDRASGNTIYF. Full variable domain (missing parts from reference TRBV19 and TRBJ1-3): DGGITQSPKYLFRKEGQNVTLSCEQNLNHDAMYWYRQDPGQGLRLIYYSQIVNDFQKGDIAEGYSVSREKKESFPLTVTSAQKNPTAFYLCASRKDRASGNTIYFGEGSWLTVV.

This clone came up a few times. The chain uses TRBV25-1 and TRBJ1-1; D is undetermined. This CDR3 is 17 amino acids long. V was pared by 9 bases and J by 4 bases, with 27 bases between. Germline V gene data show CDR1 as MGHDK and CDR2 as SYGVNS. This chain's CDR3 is CARVESGRYSGGTEAFF. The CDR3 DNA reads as TGTGCCAGAGTTGAATCGGGTCGTTATAGCGGAGGCACTGAAGCTTTCTTT.

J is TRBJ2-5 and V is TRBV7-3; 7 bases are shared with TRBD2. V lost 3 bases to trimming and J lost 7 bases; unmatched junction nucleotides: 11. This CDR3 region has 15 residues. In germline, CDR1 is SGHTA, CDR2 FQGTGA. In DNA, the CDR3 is TGTGCCAGCAGCTTGGGATTGTCGGGGAGGGTGACCCAGTACTTC. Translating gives CASSLGLSGRVTQYF.

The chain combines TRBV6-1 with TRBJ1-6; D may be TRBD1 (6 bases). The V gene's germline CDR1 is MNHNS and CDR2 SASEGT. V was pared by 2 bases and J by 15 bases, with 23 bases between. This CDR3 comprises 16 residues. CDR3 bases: TGTGCCAGCAGTGAACGCCGCGGGCAGGGGCTTATTCGCCTCCACTTT. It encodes CASSERRGQGLIRLHF.

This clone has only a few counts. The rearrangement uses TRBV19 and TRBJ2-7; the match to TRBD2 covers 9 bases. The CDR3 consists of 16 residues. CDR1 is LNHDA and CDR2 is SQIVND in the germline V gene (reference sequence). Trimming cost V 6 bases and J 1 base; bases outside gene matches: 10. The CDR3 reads CASSPSGGPTSYEQYF. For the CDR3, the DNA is TGTGCCAGTAGCCCCAGCGGGGGGCCTACTTCCTACGAGCAGTACTTC.

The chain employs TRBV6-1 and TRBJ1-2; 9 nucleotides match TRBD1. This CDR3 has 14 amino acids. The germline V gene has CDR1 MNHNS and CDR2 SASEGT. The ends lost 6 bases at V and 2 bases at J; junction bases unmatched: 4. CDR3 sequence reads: CASRLGQGNYGYTF. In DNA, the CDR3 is TGTGCCAGCAGGCTAGGACAGGGGAACTATGGCTACACCTTC.

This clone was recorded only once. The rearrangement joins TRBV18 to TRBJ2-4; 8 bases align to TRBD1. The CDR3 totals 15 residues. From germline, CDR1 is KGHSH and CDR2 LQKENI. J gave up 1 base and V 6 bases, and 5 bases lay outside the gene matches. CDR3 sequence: CASSQDRAAKNIQYF. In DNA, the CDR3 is TGTGCCAGCTCTCAGGACAGGGCGGCCAAAAACATTCAGTACTTC.

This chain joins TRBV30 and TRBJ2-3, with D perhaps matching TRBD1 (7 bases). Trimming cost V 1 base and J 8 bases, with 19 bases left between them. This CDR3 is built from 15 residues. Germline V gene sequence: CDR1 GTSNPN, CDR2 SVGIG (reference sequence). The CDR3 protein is CAWSGRGESSLTQYF. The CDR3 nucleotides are TGTGCCTGGAGTGGCAGGGGGGAATCCAGCCTTACGCAGTATTTT.

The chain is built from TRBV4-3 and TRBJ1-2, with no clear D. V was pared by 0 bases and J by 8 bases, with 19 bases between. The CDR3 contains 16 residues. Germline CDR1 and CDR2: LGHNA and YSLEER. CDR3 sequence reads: CASSQDLSPNYWGYTF. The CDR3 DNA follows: TGCGCCAGCAGCCAAGATCTGTCGCCCAACTATTGGGGCTACACCTTC.

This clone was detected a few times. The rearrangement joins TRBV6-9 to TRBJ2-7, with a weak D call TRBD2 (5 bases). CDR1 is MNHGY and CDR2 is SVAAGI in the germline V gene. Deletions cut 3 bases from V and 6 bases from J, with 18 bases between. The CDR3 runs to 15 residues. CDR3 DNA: TGTGCCAGCAGTTACTCAGCTGGGAGAAGATTCGAGCAGTACTTC. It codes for CASSYSAGRRFEQYF.

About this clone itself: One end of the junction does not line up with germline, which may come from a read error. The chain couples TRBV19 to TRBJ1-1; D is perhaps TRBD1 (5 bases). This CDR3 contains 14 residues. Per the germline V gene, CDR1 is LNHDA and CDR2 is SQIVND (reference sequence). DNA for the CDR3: TGTGCCAGTAGCACACCGGGACTCGCGCCTGAGGCTTTCTTT. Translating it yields CASSTPGLAPEAFF.

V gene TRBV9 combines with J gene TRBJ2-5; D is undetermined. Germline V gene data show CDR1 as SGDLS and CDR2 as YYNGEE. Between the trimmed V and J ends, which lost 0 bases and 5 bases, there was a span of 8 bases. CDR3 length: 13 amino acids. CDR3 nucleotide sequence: TGTGCCAGCAGCGTAGGGCGGATCGAGACCCAGTACTTC. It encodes CASSVGRIETQYF.

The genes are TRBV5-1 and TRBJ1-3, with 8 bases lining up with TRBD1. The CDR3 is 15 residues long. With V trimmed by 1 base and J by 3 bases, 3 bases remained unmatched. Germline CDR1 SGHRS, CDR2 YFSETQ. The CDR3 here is CASSLQGANGNTIYF. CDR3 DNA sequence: TGCGCCAGCAGCTTGCAGGGGGCGAATGGAAACACCATATATTTT.

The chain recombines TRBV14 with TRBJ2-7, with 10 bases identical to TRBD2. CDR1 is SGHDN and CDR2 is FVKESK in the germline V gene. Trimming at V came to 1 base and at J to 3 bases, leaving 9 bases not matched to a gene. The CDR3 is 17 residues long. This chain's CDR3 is CASSQGYGTSDNYEQYF. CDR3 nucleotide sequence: TGTGCCAGCAGCCAAGGATACGGGACTAGCGACAACTACGAGCAGTACTTC.